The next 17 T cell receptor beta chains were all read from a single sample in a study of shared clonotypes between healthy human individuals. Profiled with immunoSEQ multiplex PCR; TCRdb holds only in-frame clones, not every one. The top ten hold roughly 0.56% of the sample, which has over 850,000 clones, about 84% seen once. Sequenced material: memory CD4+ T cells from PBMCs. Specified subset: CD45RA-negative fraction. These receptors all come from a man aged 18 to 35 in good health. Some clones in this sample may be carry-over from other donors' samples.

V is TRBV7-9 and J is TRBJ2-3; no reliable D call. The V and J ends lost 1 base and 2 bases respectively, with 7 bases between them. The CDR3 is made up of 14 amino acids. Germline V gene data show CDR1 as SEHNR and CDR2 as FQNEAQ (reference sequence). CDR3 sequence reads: CASSLGRYTDTQYF. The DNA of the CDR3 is TGTGCCAGCAGCTTAGGGCGTTACACAGATACGCAGTATTTT.

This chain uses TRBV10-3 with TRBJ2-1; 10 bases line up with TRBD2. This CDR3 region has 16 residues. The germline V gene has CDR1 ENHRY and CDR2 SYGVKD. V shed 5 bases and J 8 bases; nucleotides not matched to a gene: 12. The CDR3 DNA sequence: TGTGCCATCAGTTACATACCGGGACTAGCGTCCGATGAGCAGTTCTTC. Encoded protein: CAISYIPGLASDEQFF.

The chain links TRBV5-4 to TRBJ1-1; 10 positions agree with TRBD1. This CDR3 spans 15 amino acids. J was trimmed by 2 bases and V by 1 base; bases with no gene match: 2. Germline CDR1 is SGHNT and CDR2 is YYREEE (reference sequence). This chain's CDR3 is CASSLRDRGNTEAFF. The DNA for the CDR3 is TGTGCCAGCAGCTTGAGGGACAGGGGCAACACTGAAGCTTTCTTT.

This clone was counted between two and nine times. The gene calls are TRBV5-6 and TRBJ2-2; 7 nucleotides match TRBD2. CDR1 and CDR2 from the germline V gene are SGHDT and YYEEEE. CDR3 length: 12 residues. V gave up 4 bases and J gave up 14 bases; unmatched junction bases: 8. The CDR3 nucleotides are TGTGCCAGCAGCGAGACACCGGGACTACTGTTTTTT. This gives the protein CASSETPGLLFF.

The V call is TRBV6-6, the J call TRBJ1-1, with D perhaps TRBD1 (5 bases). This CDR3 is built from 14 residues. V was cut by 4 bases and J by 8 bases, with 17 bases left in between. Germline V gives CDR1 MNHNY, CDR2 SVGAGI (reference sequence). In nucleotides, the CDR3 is TGTGCCAGCAGTTCGCACGACAGTCGCCGAGAAGCTTTCTTT. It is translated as CASSSHDSRREAFF.

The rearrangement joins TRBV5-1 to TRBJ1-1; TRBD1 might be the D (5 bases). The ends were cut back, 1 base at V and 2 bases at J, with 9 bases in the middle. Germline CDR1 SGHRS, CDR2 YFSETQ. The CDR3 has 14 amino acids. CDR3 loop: CASSLYGANTEAFF. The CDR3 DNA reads TGCGCCAGCAGCTTGTACGGGGCTAACACTGAAGCTTTCTTT.

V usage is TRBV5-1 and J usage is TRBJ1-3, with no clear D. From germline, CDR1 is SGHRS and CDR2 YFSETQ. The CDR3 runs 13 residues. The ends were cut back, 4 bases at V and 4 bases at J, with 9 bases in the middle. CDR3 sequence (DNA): TGCGCCAGCAGCGCGGGGTTAGGAAACACCATATATTTT. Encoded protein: CASSAGLGNTIYF. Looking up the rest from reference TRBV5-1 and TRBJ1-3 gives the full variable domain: KAGVTQTPRYLIKTRGQQVTLSCSPISGHRSVSWYQQTPGQGLQFLFEYFSETQRNKGNFPGRFSGRQFSNSRSEMNVSTLELGDSALYLCASSAGLGNTIYFGEGSWLTVV.

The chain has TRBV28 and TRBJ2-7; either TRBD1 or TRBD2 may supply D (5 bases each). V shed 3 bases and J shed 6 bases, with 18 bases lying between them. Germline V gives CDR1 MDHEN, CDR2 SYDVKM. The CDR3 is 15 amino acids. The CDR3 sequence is CASSLPLGGVFEQYF. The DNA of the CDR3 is TGTGCCAGCAGTTTGCCCCTTGGGGGAGTCTTCGAGCAGTACTTC. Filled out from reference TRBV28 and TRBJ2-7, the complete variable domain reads DVKVTQSSRYLVKRTGEKVFLECVQDMDHENMFWYRQDPGLGLRLIYFSYDVKMKEKGDIPEGYSVSREKKERFSLILESASTNQTSMYLCASSLPLGGVFEQYFGPGTRLTVT.

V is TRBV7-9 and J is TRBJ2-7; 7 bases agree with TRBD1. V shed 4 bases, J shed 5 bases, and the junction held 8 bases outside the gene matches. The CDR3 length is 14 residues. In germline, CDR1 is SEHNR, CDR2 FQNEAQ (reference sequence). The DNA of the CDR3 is TGTGCCAGCAGCTCGACAGGGATTGGCAACGAGCAGTACTTC. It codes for CASSSTGIGNEQYF. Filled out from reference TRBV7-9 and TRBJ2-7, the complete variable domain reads DTGVSQNPRHKITKRGQNVTFRCDPISEHNRLYWYRQTLGQGPEFLTYFQNEAQLEKSRLLSDRFSAERPKGSFSTLEIQRTEQGDSAMYLCASSSTGIGNEQYFGPGTRLTVT.

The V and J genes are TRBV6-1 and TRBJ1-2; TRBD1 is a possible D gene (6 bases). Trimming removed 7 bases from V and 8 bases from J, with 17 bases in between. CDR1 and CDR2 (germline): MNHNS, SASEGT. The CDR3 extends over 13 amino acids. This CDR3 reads CASTLGTSGGYTF. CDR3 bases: TGTGCCAGCACCCTGGGGACATCGGGAGGCTACACCTTC.

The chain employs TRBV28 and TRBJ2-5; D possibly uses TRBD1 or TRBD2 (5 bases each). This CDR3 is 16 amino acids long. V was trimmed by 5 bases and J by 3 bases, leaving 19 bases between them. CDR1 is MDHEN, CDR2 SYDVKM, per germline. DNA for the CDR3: TGTGCCAGCAGTCCCCTTCCGGGGCTTCTTAAAGAGACCCAGTACTTC. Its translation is CASSPLPGLLKETQYF.

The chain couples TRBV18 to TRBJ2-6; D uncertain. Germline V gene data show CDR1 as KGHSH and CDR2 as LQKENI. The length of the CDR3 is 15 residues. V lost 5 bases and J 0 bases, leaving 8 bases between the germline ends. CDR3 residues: CASSALDSGANVLTF. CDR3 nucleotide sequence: TGTGCCAGCTCAGCCCTTGACTCTGGGGCCAACGTCCTGACTTTC.

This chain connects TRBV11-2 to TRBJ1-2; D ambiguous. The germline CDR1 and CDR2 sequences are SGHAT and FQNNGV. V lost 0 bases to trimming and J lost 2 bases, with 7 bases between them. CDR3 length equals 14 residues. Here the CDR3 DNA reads TGTGCCAGCAGCTTAGATTACCCAAACTATGGCTACACCTTC. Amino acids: CASSLDYPNYGYTF.

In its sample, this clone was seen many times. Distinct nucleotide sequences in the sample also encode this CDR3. DNA of the CDR3: TGTGCCAGCAGCCAAGAACTAGCGGGAGGTAACTACGAGCAGTACTTC. This codes for CASSQELAGGNYEQYF. This chain links TRBV14 with TRBJ2-7, with 12 nucleotides matching TRBD2. J gave up 3 bases and V 0 bases, and 3 bases lay outside the gene matches. The CDR3 has 16 residues. Germline V gives CDR1 SGHDN, CDR2 FVKESK.

CDR3 region: CAWRIAGGPPGELFF. The CDR3 region has the DNA TGTGCCTGGAGAATAGCGGGAGGCCCGCCCGGGGAGCTGTTTTTT. The rearrangement joins TRBV30 to TRBJ2-2; TRBD2 matches at 10 bases. The CDR3 has 15 residues. CDR1 is GTSNPN, CDR2 SVGIG, per germline (reference sequence). The V and J ends lost 3 bases and 6 bases, in that order; junction bases with no gene match: 7.

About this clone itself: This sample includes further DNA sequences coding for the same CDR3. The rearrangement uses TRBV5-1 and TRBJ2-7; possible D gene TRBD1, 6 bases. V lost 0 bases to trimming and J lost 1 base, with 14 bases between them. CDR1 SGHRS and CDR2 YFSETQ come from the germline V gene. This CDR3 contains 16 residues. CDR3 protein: CASSLEADRPSYEQYF. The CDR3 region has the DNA TGCGCCAGCAGCTTGGAGGCGGACAGACCTTCCTACGAGCAGTACTTC.

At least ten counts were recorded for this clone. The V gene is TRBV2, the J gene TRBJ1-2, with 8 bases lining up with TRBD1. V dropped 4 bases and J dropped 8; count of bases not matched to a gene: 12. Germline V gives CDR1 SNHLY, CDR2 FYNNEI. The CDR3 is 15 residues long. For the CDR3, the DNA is TGTGCCAGCAGTGTGAGGGACAGGCCGATTCGGGGCTACACCTTC. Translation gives CASSVRDRPIRGYTF. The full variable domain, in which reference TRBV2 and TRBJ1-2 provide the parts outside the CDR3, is EPEVTQTPSHQVTQMGQEVILRCVPISNHLYFYWYRQILGQKVEFLVSFYNNEISEKSEIFDDQFSVERPDGSNFTLKIRSTKLEDSAMYFCASSVRDRPIRGYTFGSGTRLTVV.